These 12 T cell receptor beta chains originate from one sample sequenced in a study of T cell changes during pregnancy in multiple sclerosis. Assay used: immunoSEQ multiplex PCR; TCRdb lists only in-frame clones, some missing. Among approximately 70,000 clones listed, approximately 90% were seen once. The sequenced sample was peripheral blood, obtained in the first trimester of pregnancy. These receptor sequences come from a female donor in good health, enrolled as a control in a pregnancy study.

The rearrangement uses TRBV6-5 and TRBJ2-7; 7 nucleotides align to TRBD1. In germline, CDR1 is MNHEY, CDR2 SVGAGI. The CDR3 is made up of 16 amino acids. V shed 0 bases, J shed 2 bases, and the junction held 7 bases outside the gene matches. The CDR3 spells CASSYSGVTGTYEQYF. As DNA, the CDR3 is TGTGCCAGCAGTTACTCGGGGGTGACAGGGACCTACGAGCAGTACTTC.

The chain links TRBV18 to TRBJ1-4; no firm D call. The CDR3 covers 18 residues. V was shortened by 3 bases and J by 3 bases, with 20 bases between the two germline ends. The germline V gene encodes CDR1 KGHSH and CDR2 LQKENI. This chain's CDR3 is CASSPAPGRAGPNEKLFF. The CDR3 bases are TGTGCCAGCTCACCTGCACCTGGGAGGGCCGGACCTAATGAAAAACTGTTTTTT.

The gene calls are TRBV7-2 and TRBJ2-2; the match to TRBD1 covers 9 bases. With V trimmed by 2 bases and J by 7 bases, 2 bases remained unmatched. CDR1 and CDR2 from the germline V gene are SGHTA and FQGNSA. This CDR3 region has 14 residues. In DNA form, the CDR3 reads TGTGCCAGCAGCTTACGACAGGGGGACGGGGAGCTGTTTTTT. Translated: CASSLRQGDGELFF. The entire variable domain, with the rest obtained from reference TRBV7-2 and TRBJ2-2, is as follows: GAGVSQSPSNKVTEKGKDVELRCDPISGHTALYWYRQSLGQGLEFLIYFQGNSAPDKSGLPSDRFSAERTGGSVSTLTIQRTQQEDSAVYLCASSLRQGDGELFFGEGSRLTVL.

The rearrangement joins TRBV27 to TRBJ2-6; no clear D gene. Trimming cost V 7 bases and J 0 bases, with 25 bases left between them. Germline CDR1 is MNHEY and CDR2 is SMNVEV (reference sequence). The CDR3 is 20 residues long. CDR3 bases: TGTGCCAGCACCCCCTCGCGGCCGTTTGGAATATACTCTGGGGCCAACGTCCTGACTTTC. Protein sequence: CASTPSRPFGIYSGANVLTF.

This chain links TRBV7-2 with TRBJ2-3; perhaps TRBD2 as D (5 bases). In germline, CDR1 is SGHTA, CDR2 FQGNSA. The CDR3 contains 15 residues. The V end lost 5 bases, the J end lost 0 bases, and 12 bases lay between the germline ends. CDR3 protein: CASSRTSSSTDTQYF. CDR3 nucleotides: TGTGCCAGCAGCCGGACTTCGTCTAGCACAGATACGCAGTATTTT.

This chain links TRBV7-2 with TRBJ1-5; 9 bases line up with TRBD1. Germline V gene sequence: CDR1 SGHTA, CDR2 FQGNSA. The J segment lost 2 bases and the V segment lost 5 bases, leaving 4 bases of the junction unmatched. This CDR3 spans 15 amino acids. In DNA form, the CDR3 reads TGTGCCAGCAGCCTCCGGACAGGGGGCAATCAGCCCCAGCATTTT. As protein: CASSLRTGGNQPQHF. The whole variable domain, remainder taken from reference TRBV7-2 and TRBJ1-5, is GAGVSQSPSNKVTEKGKDVELRCDPISGHTALYWYRQSLGQGLEFLIYFQGNSAPDKSGLPSDRFSAERTGGSVSTLTIQRTQQEDSAVYLCASSLRTGGNQPQHFGDGTRLSIL.

The chain is built from TRBV15 and TRBJ2-1, with TRBD1 as a possible D gene (6 bases). The V gene's germline CDR1 is LNHNV and CDR2 YYDKDF (reference sequence). The CDR3 covers 13 residues. With 1 base removed from V and 7 bases from J, the gap between germline ends came to 8 bases. The chain's CDR3 is CATSRGTENEQFF. The DNA of the CDR3 is TGTGCCACCAGCAGAGGGACAGAAAATGAGCAGTTCTTC.

The gene calls are TRBV4-1 and TRBJ1-2; 9 nucleotides match TRBD1. The CDR3 sequence is 14 residues long. The V segment lost 2 bases and the J segment 6 bases; nucleotides outside the gene matches: 4. Germline CDR1 reads MGHRA; CDR2 reads YSYEKL. CDR3 nucleotide sequence: TGCGCCAGCAGCCAACCCAGACAGGGGGATGGCTACACCTTC. This sequence encodes CASSQPRQGDGYTF.

The V and J genes are TRBV5-6 and TRBJ2-7; no clear D. CDR1 SGHDT and CDR2 YYEEEE come from the germline V gene. Trimming took 2 bases from V and 2 from J, leaving 8 bases between them. This CDR3 is built from 13 residues. This chain's CDR3 is CASSFGGAYEQYF. The CDR3 DNA reads as TGTGCCAGCAGCTTTGGCGGTGCCTACGAGCAGTACTTC. Drawing the rest from reference TRBV5-6 and TRBJ2-7, the complete variable domain is DAGVTQSPTHLIKTRGQQVTLRCSPKSGHDTVSWYQQALGQGPQFIFQYYEEEERQRGNFPDRFSGHQFPNYSSELNVNALLLGDSALYLCASSFGGAYEQYFGPGTRLTVT.

V gene TRBV2 combines with J gene TRBJ2-7; TRBD2 is a possible D gene (5 bases). CDR1 is SNHLY and CDR2 is FYNNEI in the germline V gene. The CDR3 totals 13 residues. Between the trimmed V and J ends, which lost 7 bases and 7 bases, there was a span of 17 bases. The CDR3 coding sequence is TGTGCCAGCACGGAGGAATCACGTTCGGAGCAGTACTTC. This gives the protein CASTEESRSEQYF.

The rearrangement joins TRBV28 to TRBJ1-5; TRBD1 is a possible D gene (5 bases). Germline V gene sequence: CDR1 MDHEN, CDR2 SYDVKM. V was clipped by 6 bases and J by 0 bases, with 12 bases between them. The CDR3 runs 15 residues. Written as DNA, the CDR3 is TGTGCCAGCAGCCCCCCAGGGATTAGCAATCAGCCCCAGCATTTT. This translates into CASSPPGISNQPQHF. Full variable domain (outside the CDR3, taken from reference TRBV28 and TRBJ1-5): DVKVTQSSRYLVKRTGEKVFLECVQDMDHENMFWYRQDPGLGLRLIYFSYDVKMKEKGDIPEGYSVSREKKERFSLILESASTNQTSMYLCASSPPGISNQPQHFGDGTRLSIL.

The rearrangement links TRBV29-1 to TRBJ2-7; TRBD1 matches 8 bases. The V gene's germline CDR1 is SQVTM and CDR2 ANQGSEA. Trimming took 5 bases from V and 2 from J; bases not matched to a gene: 2. The CDR3 is made up of 12 amino acids. CDR3 in amino acids: CSVSTGAYEQYF. Written as DNA, the CDR3 is TGCAGCGTTTCGACAGGGGCCTACGAGCAGTACTTC.